These 9 T cell receptor beta chains share one sample of origin, sequenced in a study of blood T cell repertoires in COVID-19 (dated by TCRdb to 2020 to 2022). Library creation used the immunoSEQ multiplex PCR assay. Drawn from immuneACCESS, this table holds only the in-frame rearrangements with V and J called that TCRdb kept. Clones are partly lost; checked studies trace under half to an unresolved V gene and leave the rest unexplained. This sample holds under 300,000 clones; 86% were observed only once. The ten largest clones add up to 10% to 15% of the sample. The sequenced material came from peripheral blood. The receptors shown here come from a woman in her twenties or thirties with COVID-19, enrolled during active disease.

The CDR3 here is CASSQDLVGSTNTGELFF. The DNA for the CDR3 is TGTGCCAGCAGCCAAGATTTGGTGGGCAGCACGAACACCGGGGAGCTGTTTTTT. This chain links TRBV14 with TRBJ2-2; D ambiguous. The CDR3 has 18 amino acids. Germline CDR1 reads SGHDN; CDR2 reads FVKESK. The V and J ends lost 0 bases and 0 bases respectively, with 14 bases between them.

CDR3 nucleotides: TGCGCCAGCAGCGGGACCTTGGGACTAGTGGGCCTCGTGACGCAGTATTTT. Translation: CASSGTLGLVGLVTQYF. The chain couples TRBV5-1 to TRBJ2-3; 8 nucleotides agree with TRBD2. Germline V gives CDR1 SGHRS, CDR2 YFSETQ. V shed 4 bases, J shed 9 bases, and the junction held 19 bases outside the gene matches. The CDR3 runs 17 residues.

The V and J genes are TRBV27 and TRBJ1-1, with 7 bases aligning to TRBD1. Germline assignment: CDR1 MNHEY and CDR2 SMNVEV (reference sequence). With 5 bases clipped from V and 7 bases from J, the junction kept 4 bases outside the gene matches. This CDR3 spans 12 amino acids. CDR3 bases: TGTGCCAGCAGTGCGAGGACAGGTGAAGCTTTCTTT. As protein: CASSARTGEAFF.

V usage is TRBV5-1 and J usage is TRBJ2-6; D possibly corresponds to TRBD2 (5 bases). Germline V gene lookup returns CDR1 SGHRS and CDR2 YFSETQ. V lost 2 bases and J lost 0, with 9 bases in between. The CDR3 runs 16 residues. CDR3 DNA: TGCGCCAGCAGCTTCAGAGGGAGCTCTGGGGCCAACGTCCTGACTTTC. The encoded protein is CASSFRGSSGANVLTF.

The chain joins TRBV11-2 to TRBJ1-2; TRBD1 agrees at 8 bases. CDR3 length: 15 amino acids. J gave up 4 bases and V 5 bases, and 9 bases lay outside the gene matches. From germline, CDR1 is SGHAT and CDR2 FQNNGV. In DNA form, the CDR3 reads TGTGCCAGCAGCCAAATCCCCCAGGGGGCCTATGGCTACACCTTC. It translates to CASSQIPQGAYGYTF.

The gene calls are TRBV6-5 and TRBJ1-2; D uncertain. Per the germline V gene, CDR1 is MNHEY and CDR2 is SVGAGI. This CDR3 has 14 residues. Trimming left V 2 bases short and J 0 bases short, with 7 bases between. This CDR3 is CASSYGAANYGYTF. In DNA form, the CDR3 reads TGTGCCAGCAGTTACGGAGCTGCTAACTATGGCTACACCTTC.

The chain has TRBV29-1 and TRBJ2-7; D is unresolved. This CDR3 region has 12 residues. The V end lost 7 bases, the J end lost 0 bases, and 10 bases lay between the germline ends. CDR1 is SQVTM and CDR2 is ANQGSEA in the germline V gene. In DNA form, the CDR3 reads TGCAGCGCCTCCTATTTCTCCTACGAGCAGTACTTC. This sequence encodes CSASYFSYEQYF.

V usage is TRBV6-1 and J usage is TRBJ2-7; D unresolved. V was trimmed by 2 bases and J by 7 bases, leaving 15 bases between them. The CDR3 loop spans 14 amino acids. The germline V gene has CDR1 MNHNS and CDR2 SASEGT. The CDR3 protein is CASSEFQRAREQYF. The CDR3 bases are TGTGCCAGCAGTGAATTCCAGCGCGCAAGGGAGCAGTACTTC.

The rearrangement links TRBV10-1 to TRBJ2-2; possible D gene TRBD1, 5 bases. The CDR3 length is 14 residues. The germline V and J ends were trimmed by 6 bases and 5 bases, with 13 bases remaining between them. Germline V gives CDR1 WNHNN, CDR2 SYGVQD (reference sequence). The CDR3 DNA reads as TGCGCCAGCAGCTCCACGACAGAAACCGGGGAGCTGTTTTTT. This gives the protein CASSSTTETGELFF.